This is a list of T cell receptor beta chains from one sample in a study of HIV-infected patients and healthy controls. TCRdb called the 5' RACE reads again in MiXCR, with one record for every CDR3 protein. The sample yields 13,000 or so distinct CDR3 sequences, roughly 9.6% seen once. The specimen sequenced was blood. All receptors come from an adult in good health. Each CDR3 is given with its conserved first and last residue. A D gene is named only where the DNA matches it firmly. Some rows have no size entry. The others give once, few or many, or a class for an expanded clone.

V gene: TRBV7-2
D gene: -
clone size: many
J gene: TRBJ2-1
CDR3 DNA: TGTGCCAGCAGCTTAAGGTGGGATGGACCCTACAATGAGCAGTTCTTC
CDR3 protein: CASSLRWDGPYNEQFF

V gene: TRBV4-2
D gene: -
clone size: many
J gene: TRBJ1-6
CDR3 DNA: TGTGCCAGCAGCCATTTCCTTGGGGGCGATTCACCCCTCCACTTT
CDR3 protein: CASSHFLGGDSPLHF

V gene: TRBV30
D gene: -
clone size: many
J gene: TRBJ1-1
CDR3 DNA: TGTGCCTGGAGTAAGGGGTTGGCCACTGAAGCTTTCTTT
CDR3 protein: CAWSKGLATEAFF

V gene: TRBV20-1
D gene: -
clone size: many
J gene: TRBJ1-2
CDR3 DNA: TGCAGTGCTAGAGATAGTCTCTTAAACCCCTATGGCTACACCTTC
CDR3 protein: CSARDSLLNPYGYTF

V gene: TRBV12-3/TRBV12-4
D gene: -
clone size: medium-sized
J gene: TRBJ1-1
CDR3 DNA: TGTGCCAGCACCCCTCCCCTTGGGACTGAAGCTTTCTTT
CDR3 protein: CASTPPLGTEAFF

V gene: TRBV7-2
D gene: -
clone size: -
J gene: TRBJ2-3
CDR3 DNA: TGTGCCAGCAGCCGCCGGATGTCTACAGATACGCAGTATTTT
CDR3 protein: CASSRRMSTDTQYF

V gene: TRBV6-2/TRBV6-3
D gene: -
clone size: medium-sized
J gene: TRBJ2-5
CDR3 DNA: TGTGCCAGCAGTCCAGCCGGGGAGACCCAGTACTTC
CDR3 protein: CASSPAGETQYF

V gene: TRBV19
D gene: -
clone size: -
J gene: TRBJ1-2
CDR3 DNA: TGTGCCAGTAAGCAGCGAGGCTACACCTTC
CDR3 protein: CASKQRGYTF

V gene: TRBV28
D gene: TRBD2
clone size: once
J gene: TRBJ2-3
CDR3 DNA: TGTGCCAGCGACTTTGGCGGGGGGGACCCAGATACGCAGTATTTT
CDR3 protein: CASDFGGGDPDTQYF

V gene: TRBV5-6
D gene: -
clone size: many
J gene: TRBJ1-4
CDR3 DNA: TGTGCCAGCAGCTTCCAGATTAATGAAAAACTGTTTTTT
CDR3 protein: CASSFQINEKLFF

V gene: TRBV25-1
D gene: TRBD1
clone size: many
J gene: TRBJ1-2
CDR3 DNA: TGTGCCAGCAGGGACAGGGCAAACTATGGCTACACCTTC
CDR3 protein: CASRDRANYGYTF

V gene: TRBV25-1
D gene: TRBD2
clone size: many
J gene: TRBJ2-3
CDR3 DNA: TGTGCCAGCAGTGACAAAAATAGCGGGATTAGACTCACAGATACGCAGTATTTT
CDR3 protein: CASSDKNSGIRLTDTQYF

V gene: TRBV7-3
D gene: -
clone size: many
J gene: TRBJ2-7
CDR3 DNA: TGTGCCAGCAGCTTAATCTGGGGGTACGAGCAGTACTTC
CDR3 protein: CASSLIWGYEQYF

V gene: TRBV29-1
D gene: -
clone size: few
J gene: TRBJ2-5
CDR3 DNA: TGCAGCGTTGCAAGTGTCTCCCAAGAGACCCAGTACTTC
CDR3 protein: CSVASVSQETQYF

V gene: TRBV6-1
D gene: -
clone size: medium-sized
J gene: TRBJ1-2
CDR3 DNA: TGTGCCAGCAGTGAATCCGGAAACTATGGCTACACCTTC
CDR3 protein: CASSESGNYGYTF

V gene: TRBV6-5
D gene: -
clone size: many
J gene: TRBJ1-4
CDR3 DNA: TGTGCCAGCAGTTTTTCAACCGGGGAAAAACTGTTTTTT
CDR3 protein: CASSFSTGEKLFF

V gene: TRBV5-6
D gene: -
clone size: medium-sized
J gene: TRBJ2-1
CDR3 DNA: TGTGCCAGCAGCCCTGCCCAGTGGAACGGCTCCTACAATGAGCAGTTCTTC
CDR3 protein: CASSPAQWNGSYNEQFF

V gene: TRBV15
D gene: TRBD2
clone size: many
J gene: TRBJ2-1
CDR3 DNA: TGTGCCACCAGCAGAGATCTGACTAGCGGGGGTAGCTCCTACAATGAGCAGTTCTTC
CDR3 protein: CATSRDLTSGGSSYNEQFF

V gene: TRBV5-4
D gene: -
clone size: -
J gene: TRBJ2-1
CDR3 DNA: TGTGCCAGCAGCTTGGGAGTCCAGAATGAGCAGTTCTTC
CDR3 protein: CASSLGVQNEQFF

V gene: TRBV4-3
D gene: -
clone size: many
J gene: TRBJ1-1
CDR3 DNA: TGCGCCAGCAGCCAAGAGGCGGTAATGAACACTGAAGCTTTCTTT
CDR3 protein: CASSQEAVMNTEAFF

V gene: TRBV27
D gene: -
clone size: -
J gene: TRBJ1-5
CDR3 DNA: TGTGCCAGCTCACTACAGGGTCCCAATCAGCCCCAGCATTTT
CDR3 protein: CASSLQGPNQPQHF

V gene: TRBV18
D gene: -
clone size: -
J gene: TRBJ2-1
CDR3 DNA: TGTGCCAGCTCACCACCTGGAGTCAGATCCTACAATGAGCAGTTCTTC
CDR3 protein: CASSPPGVRSYNEQFF

V gene: TRBV7-3
D gene: -
clone size: -
J gene: TRBJ2-1
CDR3 DNA: TGTGCCAGCAGCTCCAGGGGAGACCCTTACAATGAGCAGTTCTTC
CDR3 protein: CASSSRGDPYNEQFF

V gene: TRBV12-3/TRBV12-4
D gene: -
clone size: medium-sized
J gene: TRBJ1-1
CDR3 DNA: TGTGCCAGCAGTTTAGCCCCGACAGAGAACACTGAAGCTTTCTTT
CDR3 protein: CASSLAPTENTEAFF

V gene: TRBV12-3/TRBV12-4
D gene: -
clone size: many
J gene: TRBJ1-1
CDR3 DNA: TGTGCCAGCAGTCCGGGATTAAGCACTGAAGCTTTCTTT
CDR3 protein: CASSPGLSTEAFF

V gene: TRBV30
D gene: TRBD2
clone size: many
J gene: TRBJ2-3
CDR3 DNA: TGTGCCTGGAGCGCCCCGGGACTAGCGGGAAGCACAGATACGCAGTATTTT
CDR3 protein: CAWSAPGLAGSTDTQYF

V gene: TRBV7-3
D gene: -
clone size: medium-sized
J gene: TRBJ1-1
CDR3 DNA: TGTGCCAGCAGCTTATCAGCCGTGAACACTGAAGCTTTCTTT
CDR3 protein: CASSLSAVNTEAFF

V gene: TRBV4-2
D gene: -
clone size: -
J gene: TRBJ2-2
CDR3 DNA: TGTGCCAGCAGTCAAGCTCTGGGGAACACCGGGGAGCTGTTTTTT
CDR3 protein: CASSQALGNTGELFF

V gene: TRBV7-2
D gene: -
clone size: medium-sized
J gene: TRBJ1-3
CDR3 DNA: TGTGCCAGCAGCTTAGGGGTTGCTGGAAACACCATATATTTT
CDR3 protein: CASSLGVAGNTIYF

V gene: TRBV18
D gene: -
clone size: many
J gene: TRBJ1-3
CDR3 DNA: TGTGCCAGCTCACCAGCAAGAGGTAATCAGCTTGGAAACACCATATATTTT
CDR3 protein: CASSPARGNQLGNTIYF

V gene: TRBV19
D gene: -
clone size: many
J gene: TRBJ1-5
CDR3 DNA: TGTGCCAGTAGTACAGGGCTAAGGGGCAATCAGCCCCAGCATTTT
CDR3 protein: CASSTGLRGNQPQHF

V gene: TRBV6-2/TRBV6-3
D gene: -
clone size: few
J gene: TRBJ2-1
CDR3 DNA: TGTGCCAGCAGTTACCCGGCTTTCGATGAGCAGTTCTTC
CDR3 protein: CASSYPAFDEQFF

V gene: TRBV15
D gene: -
clone size: many
J gene: TRBJ2-4
CDR3 DNA: TGCGCATCCCGCGCTAGCAGGAACAAAAACATTCAGTACTTC
CDR3 protein: CASRASRNKNIQYF

V gene: TRBV7-2
D gene: -
clone size: medium-sized
J gene: TRBJ2-7
CDR3 DNA: TGTGCCAGCAGCCAAGGGCGGTCCGAGCAGTACTTC
CDR3 protein: CASSQGRSEQYF

V gene: TRBV20-1
D gene: -
clone size: medium-sized
J gene: TRBJ2-1
CDR3 DNA: TGCAGTGCTAGCGGGACCTACAATGAGCAGTTCTTC
CDR3 protein: CSASGTYNEQFF

V gene: TRBV7-9
D gene: TRBD2
clone size: -
J gene: TRBJ2-3
CDR3 DNA: TGTGCCAGCAGCTTAGGGACTAGCGGGGACACAGATACGCAGTATTTT
CDR3 protein: CASSLGTSGDTDTQYF

V gene: TRBV5-1
D gene: -
clone size: -
J gene: TRBJ2-3
CDR3 DNA: TGCGCCAGCAGCTTGGGTCGAGAGGGCACAGATACGCAGTATTTT
CDR3 protein: CASSLGREGTDTQYF

V gene: TRBV12-3/TRBV12-4
D gene: -
clone size: -
J gene: TRBJ2-4
CDR3 DNA: TGTGCCAGCAGAATGGCGGCGGGTTCCAAAAACATTCAGTACTTC
CDR3 protein: CASRMAAGSKNIQYF

V gene: TRBV6-1
D gene: -
clone size: many
J gene: TRBJ2-7
CDR3 DNA: TGTGCCAGCAGTGAACAGGGCTACGAGCAGTACTTC
CDR3 protein: CASSEQGYEQYF

V gene: TRBV7-2
D gene: -
clone size: medium-sized
J gene: TRBJ2-3
CDR3 DNA: TGTGCCAGCAGCCGGACTTTTTTCACAGATACGCAGTATTTT
CDR3 protein: CASSRTFFTDTQYF

V gene: TRBV7-2
D gene: -
clone size: few
J gene: TRBJ1-6
CDR3 DNA: TGTGCCAGCAGCTTAGAGGGAAGCTCCTATAATTCACCCCTCCACTTT
CDR3 protein: CASSLEGSSYNSPLHF

V gene: TRBV6-4
D gene: -
clone size: medium-sized
J gene: TRBJ1-1
CDR3 DNA: TGTGCCAGCAGTGACTCGGGCACTTCTGAAGCTTTCTTT
CDR3 protein: CASSDSGTSEAFF

V gene: TRBV28
D gene: TRBD1
clone size: many
J gene: TRBJ2-5
CDR3 DNA: TGTGCCAGCAGTCCCCGGACAGGGTCGGAGACCCAGTACTTC
CDR3 protein: CASSPRTGSETQYF

V gene: TRBV7-2
D gene: TRBD2
clone size: -
J gene: TRBJ2-1
CDR3 DNA: TGTGCCAGCAGCTTAGGGACTAGCAGATACAATGAGCAGTTCTTC
CDR3 protein: CASSLGTSRYNEQFF